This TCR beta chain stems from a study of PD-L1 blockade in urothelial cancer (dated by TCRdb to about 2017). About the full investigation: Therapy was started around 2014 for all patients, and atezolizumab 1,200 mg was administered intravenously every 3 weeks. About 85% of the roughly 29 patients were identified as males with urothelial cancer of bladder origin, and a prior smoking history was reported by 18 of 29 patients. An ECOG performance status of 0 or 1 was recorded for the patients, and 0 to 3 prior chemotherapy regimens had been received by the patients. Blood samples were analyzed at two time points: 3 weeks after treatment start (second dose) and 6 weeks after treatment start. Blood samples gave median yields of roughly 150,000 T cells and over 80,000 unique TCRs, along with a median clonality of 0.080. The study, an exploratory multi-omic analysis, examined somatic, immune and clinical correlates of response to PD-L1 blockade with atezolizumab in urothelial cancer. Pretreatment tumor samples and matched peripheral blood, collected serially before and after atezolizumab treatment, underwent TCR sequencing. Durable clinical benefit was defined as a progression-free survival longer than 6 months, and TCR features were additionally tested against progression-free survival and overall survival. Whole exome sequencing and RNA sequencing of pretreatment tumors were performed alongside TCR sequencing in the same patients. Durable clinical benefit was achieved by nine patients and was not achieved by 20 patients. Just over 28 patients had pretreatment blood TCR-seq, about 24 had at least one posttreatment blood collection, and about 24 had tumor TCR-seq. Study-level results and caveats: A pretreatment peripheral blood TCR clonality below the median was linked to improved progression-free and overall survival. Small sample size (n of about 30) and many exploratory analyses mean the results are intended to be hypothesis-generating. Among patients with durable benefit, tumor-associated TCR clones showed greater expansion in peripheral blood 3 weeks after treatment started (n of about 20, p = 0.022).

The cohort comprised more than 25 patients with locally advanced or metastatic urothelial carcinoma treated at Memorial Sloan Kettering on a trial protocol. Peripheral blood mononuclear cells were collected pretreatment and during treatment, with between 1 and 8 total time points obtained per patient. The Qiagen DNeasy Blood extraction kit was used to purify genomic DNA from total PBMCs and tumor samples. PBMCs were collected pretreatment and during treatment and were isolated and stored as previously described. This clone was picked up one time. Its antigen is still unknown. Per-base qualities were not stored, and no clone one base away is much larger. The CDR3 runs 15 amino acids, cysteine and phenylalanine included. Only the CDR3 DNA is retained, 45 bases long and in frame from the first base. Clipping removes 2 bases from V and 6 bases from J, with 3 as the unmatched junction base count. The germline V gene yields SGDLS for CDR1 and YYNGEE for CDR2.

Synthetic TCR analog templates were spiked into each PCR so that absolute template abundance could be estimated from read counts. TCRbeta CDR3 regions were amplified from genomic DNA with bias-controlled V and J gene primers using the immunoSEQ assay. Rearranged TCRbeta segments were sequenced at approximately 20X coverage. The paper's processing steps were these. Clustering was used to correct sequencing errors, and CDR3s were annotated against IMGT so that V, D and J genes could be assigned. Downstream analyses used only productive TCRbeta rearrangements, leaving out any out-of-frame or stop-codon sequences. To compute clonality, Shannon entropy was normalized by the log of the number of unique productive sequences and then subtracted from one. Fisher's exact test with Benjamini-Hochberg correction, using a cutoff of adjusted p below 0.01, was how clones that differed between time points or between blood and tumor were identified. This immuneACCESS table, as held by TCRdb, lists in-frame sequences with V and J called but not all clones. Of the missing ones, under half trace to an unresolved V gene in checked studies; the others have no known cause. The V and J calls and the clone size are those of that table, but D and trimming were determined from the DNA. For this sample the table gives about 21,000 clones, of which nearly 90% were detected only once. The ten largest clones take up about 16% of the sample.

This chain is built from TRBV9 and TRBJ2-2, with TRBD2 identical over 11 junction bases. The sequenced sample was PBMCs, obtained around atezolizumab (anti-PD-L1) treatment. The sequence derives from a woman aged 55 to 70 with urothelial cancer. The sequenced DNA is TGTGCCAGCAGCGTCCTAGCGGGAGGAGCCGGGGAGCTGTTTTTT. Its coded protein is CASSVLAGGAGELFF.